The clone carrying this T cell receptor beta chain was observed a handful of times. What it recognizes is unknown. The data were obtained in a study of long-term antiretroviral therapy in people with HIV. Germline-derived CDR1 and CDR2 are SGHTA and FQGTGA. V lost 2 bases to trimming and J lost 5 bases, with 14 bases between them. The CDR3 covers 15 residues. Study-level points and caveats: Post-ART, diversity grew, though it stayed under transplant donor control levels. Sampling of blood ran from the mid-2000s to the late 2010s, and older ART regimens were possibly in use.

The authors ran the immunoSEQ assay, v3.0, at survey level. Some clones are missing from TCRdb's copy, which holds only in-frame ones; the method was immunoSEQ multiplex PCR. The sample holds 25,000 to 35,000 clones; about 89% are singletons and the top ten take approximately 4%. The sequencing used unsorted PBMCs, collected 3.1 years after starting antiretroviral therapy. The rearrangement links TRBV7-3 to TRBJ2-3; a weak D match, TRBD2 (6 bases). The sequence derives from a man younger than 35 with HIV. The CDR3 here is CASSLSGGVGDTQYF. In DNA, the CDR3 is TGTGCCAGCAGCTTATCGGGCGGGGTTGGAGATACGCAGTATTTT. Looking up the rest from reference TRBV7-3 and TRBJ2-3 gives the full variable domain: GAGVSQTPSNKVTEKGKYVELRCDPISGHTALYWYRQSLGQGPEFLIYFQGTGAADDSGLPNDRFFAVRPEGSVSTLKIQRTERGDSAVYLCASSLSGGVGDTQYFGPGTRLTVL.